This passage covers 17 T cell receptor beta chains from one sample sequenced in a study of cytomegalovirus exposure and HLA in healthy donors (dated by TCRdb to the late 2010s). Library generation was performed with the immunoSEQ multiplex PCR assay. The source is immuneACCESS, and TCRdb retained only in-frame sequences with V and J called. Part of the clones is not carried over; for the studies checked, unresolved V genes explain less than half of this, and the remainder is unexplained. This sample holds about 100,000 clones; about 95% were observed only once. 0.8% to 0.9% of the sample is held by the ten biggest clonotypes. The sample consisted of PBMCs. The receptors derive from a woman under 30 in good health and CMV-seronegative.

The V and J genes are TRBV5-6 and TRBJ2-7, with 8 bases identical to TRBD2. V lost 1 base and J lost 1; bases outside the gene matches: 7. Germline values: CDR1 SGHDT, CDR2 YYEEEE. The CDR3 contains 16 residues. CDR3 DNA: TGTGCCAGCAGCTTGTCGTATGCGGGGGGATCCTACGAGCAGTACTTC. Translation gives CASSLSYAGGSYEQYF.

V and J are TRBV9 and TRBJ1-3, with TRBD1 matching over 7 bases. This CDR3 comprises 16 residues. After removal of 3 bases from V and 1 base from J, the junction contained 7 bases not matched to a gene. The germline V gene has CDR1 SGDLS and CDR2 YYNGEE. The CDR3, as DNA: TGTGCCAGCAGCGCGAGACAGGGAGGATCTGGAAACACCATATATTTT. Residues: CASSARQGGSGNTIYF.

The chain's CDR3 is CAIITERNTIYF. The CDR3 bases are TGTGCCATCATCACAGAGAGAAACACCATATATTTT. J is TRBJ1-3 and V is TRBV10-3; D unresolved. Germline values: CDR1 ENHRY, CDR2 SYGVKD. This CDR3 is built from 12 residues. V lost 7 bases, J lost 5 bases, and 9 bases lay in between.

The chain combines TRBV5-4 with TRBJ2-5; 12 bases map to TRBD2. The CDR3 extends over 15 amino acids. Looked up from germline, CDR1 is SGHNT and CDR2 is YYREEE (reference sequence). V dropped 3 bases and J dropped 5; count of bases not matched to a gene: 5. The CDR3, as DNA: TGTGCCAGCAGCTACTGGACTAGCGGGGAGGAGACCCAGTACTTC. Translating it yields CASSYWTSGEETQYF. Full variable domain (remainder filled in from reference TRBV5-4 and TRBJ2-5): ETGVTQSPTHLIKTRGQQVTLRCSSQSGHNTVSWYQQALGQGPQFIFQYYREEENGRGNFPPRFSGLQFPNYSSELNVNALELDDSALYLCASSYWTSGEETQYFGPGTRLLVL.

The V gene is TRBV6-5, the J gene TRBJ2-2; D is ambiguous. The CDR3 runs 15 residues. Germline CDR1 reads MNHEY; CDR2 reads SVGAGI. Deletions cut 0 bases from V and 1 base from J, with 6 bases between. CDR3 DNA: TGTGCCAGCAGTTACTCGGCCCTGAACACCGGGGAGCTGTTTTTT. It is translated as CASSYSALNTGELFF.

The chain couples TRBV7-9 to TRBJ2-1, with a weak D call TRBD2 (7 bases). This CDR3 contains 17 residues. Germline-derived CDR1 and CDR2 are SEHNR and FQNEAQ (reference sequence). V lost 5 bases and J lost 4, with 21 bases in between. Here the CDR3 reads CASSGSLAGALYNEQFF. Written as DNA, the CDR3 is TGTGCCAGCAGCGGGTCCCTGGCGGGGGCATTGTACAATGAGCAGTTCTTC.

This clone has just one count. The V gene is TRBV19, the J gene TRBJ2-3; D ambiguous. The V gene lost 1 base and the J gene lost 7 bases, with 12 bases spanning the gap. The germline CDR1 and CDR2 sequences are LNHDA and SQIVND (reference sequence). This CDR3 is 14 amino acids long. In DNA form, the CDR3 reads TGTGCCAGTAGTATAGCACAGAATACCTATACGCAGTATTTT. This translates into CASSIAQNTYTQYF.

The chain employs TRBV18 and TRBJ1-5; D call uncertain. The germline gives CDR1 KGHSH, CDR2 LQKENI. The CDR3 runs to 13 residues. V was pared by 1 base and J by 5 bases, with 6 bases between. The CDR3 loop reads CASSPLEYQPQHF. In DNA, the CDR3 is TGTGCCAGCTCACCACTTGAGTATCAGCCCCAGCATTTT.

J is TRBJ2-7 and V is TRBV6-5; a possible D gene is TRBD1 (7 bases). The CDR3 consists of 14 residues. Germline loops: CDR1 MNHEY, CDR2 SVGAGI. Trimming removed 6 bases at V and 1 base at J, with 13 bases between. CDR3 protein: CASSGGQLSYEQYF. CDR3 in DNA: TGTGCCAGCAGCGGGGGACAGCTATCCTACGAGCAGTACTTC.

The chain has TRBV4-1 and TRBJ2-1; 8 nucleotides agree with TRBD2. Germline CDR1 and CDR2: MGHRA and YSYEKL. CDR3 length: 16 residues. J lost 7 bases, V lost 1 base, and 9 bases had no gene match. CDR3 protein: CASSQAGGANLNEQFF. The DNA for the CDR3 is TGCGCCAGCAGCCAAGCCGGGGGGGCTAATCTTAATGAGCAGTTCTTC.

Only a few counts were recorded for this clone. The chain is built from TRBV6-1 and TRBJ2-7, with a possible D match to TRBD1 (6 bases). The V end lost 7 bases, the J end lost 4 bases, and 14 bases lay between the germline ends. Germline lookup yields CDR1 MNHNS and CDR2 SASEGT. This CDR3 contains 13 residues. The CDR3 DNA sequence: TGTGCCAGCACCCCAGCAGGGGAATACGAGCAGTACTTC. This gives the protein CASTPAGEYEQYF.

The chain carries TRBV7-3 and TRBJ1-6, with D possibly being TRBD1 (6 bases). Trimming pared 8 bases from V and 0 bases from J, leaving 17 bases between. CDR3 length equals 17 residues. CDR1 is SGHTA, CDR2 FQGTGA, per germline. CDR3 in amino acids: CASATDSSRSYNSPLHF. The CDR3, as DNA: TGTGCCAGCGCTACGGACAGTTCACGCTCCTATAATTCACCCCTCCACTTT.

Written as DNA, the CDR3 is TGTGCCAGCTCGTCCGGGACAGGGTCCTACGAGCAGTACTTC. It yields the protein CASSSGTGSYEQYF. V and J are TRBV18 and TRBJ2-7; 9 positions agree with TRBD1. Unmatched junction bases numbered 4, after V lost 6 bases and J lost 1 base. Germline V gives CDR1 KGHSH, CDR2 LQKENI. The CDR3 length is 14 residues.

The rearrangement joins TRBV29-1 to TRBJ2-7; 7 positions agree with TRBD1. There are 11 residues in the CDR3. CDR1 and CDR2 from the germline V gene are SQVTM and ANQGSEA. Germline trimming cut 5 bases from V and 5 bases from J; bases unmatched to any gene: 3. The CDR3 nucleotides are TGCAGCGTTAAGGGGGCCGACGAGCAGTACTTC. Translating gives CSVKGADEQYF.

The rearrangement uses TRBV19 and TRBJ2-1; TRBD2 aligns across 16 bases. This CDR3 has 19 residues. In germline, CDR1 is LNHDA, CDR2 SQIVND (reference sequence). Trimming took 2 bases from V and 4 from J; bases not matched to a gene: 8. The CDR3 nucleotides are TGTGCCAGTAGTATACAGGGACTAGCGGGGGGGTCGTCGTACAATGAGCAGTTCTTC. It specifies CASSIQGLAGGSSYNEQFF.

This CDR3 is CATTWGASGPSPRPYEQFF. In DNA form, the CDR3 reads TGTGCCACCACCTGGGGGGCTAGCGGACCTTCCCCAAGACCATATGAGCAGTTCTTC. The chain recombines TRBV19 with TRBJ2-1, with D tentatively TRBD2 (7 bases). The CDR3 totals 19 residues. CDR1 LNHDA and CDR2 SQIVND come from the germline V gene (reference sequence). The V and J ends lost 10 bases and 8 bases respectively, with 36 bases between them.

This clone has a single count. CDR3 residues: CASSLSLGPQETQYF. The CDR3 DNA reads TGCGCCAGCAGCTTGTCGCTGGGCCCCCAAGAGACCCAGTACTTC. V is TRBV5-1 and J is TRBJ2-5; D is ambiguous. Germline V gene sequence: CDR1 SGHRS, CDR2 YFSETQ. The CDR3 runs to 15 residues. V was clipped by 1 base and J by 1 base, with 11 bases between them.